This TCR beta chain was sequenced for a study of graft-versus-host responses after intestinal transplantation. Study background: Transplantation in recipients was multivisceral, liver-intestinal, or isolated intestinal. General study results and limits: Subjects displaying graft-donor T cell macrochimerism possessed elevated graft-versus-host to host-versus-graft clonal ratios inside allografts.

This clone was recorded only once. Its specificity is unknown. V shed 3 bases, J shed 0 bases, and the junction held 7 bases outside the gene matches. CDR3 length: 16 residues. Per germline, CDR1 SGDLS and CDR2 YYNGEE. Repertoires were generated with immunoSEQ multiplex PCR, while TCRdb's copy carries only in-frame clones and drops some. The sample shows over 120,000 clones, around nine tenths of them seen only once. The V gene is TRBV9, the J gene TRBJ2-3; 7 nucleotides agree with TRBD2. This material consisted of unstimulated CD4+ T cells sorted from spleen or lymph node cells, taken before intestinal transplant. This clonotype was sampled from a human donor who received an intestinal transplant. In DNA form, the CDR3 reads TGTGCCAGCAGCGAGCGGGGAAATCCTAGCACAGATACGCAGTATTTT. It codes for CASSERGNPSTDTQYF.